The subject of this entry is one T cell receptor beta chain. The antigen is undetermined. Only in-frame clones appear in the TCRdb table, and some are missing; sequencing was by immunoSEQ multiplex PCR. The repertoire holds approximately 12,000 clones, with 84% as singletons. These data belong to a study of graft-versus-host responses after intestinal transplantation. Study context: Recipients underwent multivisceral, liver-intestinal, or isolated intestinal transplants. Every one of the recipients received anti-thymocyte globulin induction and afterwards took tacrolimus and steroids for about 3 years. General study findings and limits: Analysis identified GvH clones in recipient marrow, with some appearing first in ileum or blood.

The germline gives CDR1 SGHRS, CDR2 YFSETQ. V lost 5 bases to trimming and J lost 2 bases; unmatched junction nucleotides: 10. This CDR3 region has 16 residues. The receptor comes from a human patient who received an intestinal transplant, so some T cells may come from the graft donor. The V and J genes are TRBV5-1 and TRBJ2-1; 7 nucleotides match TRBD2. The input for sequencing was PBMCs, taken around 290 days after intestinal transplant. CDR3 bases: TGCGCCAGCAGGGGCCCTAGCGGCCCTCCCTACAATGAGCAGTTCTTC. It specifies CASRGPSGPPYNEQFF.